What follows are 2 T cell receptor beta chains derived from one specimen sequenced in a study of T cell responses to AZD1222 COVID-19 vaccine. Only in-frame clones appear in the TCRdb table, and some are missing; sequencing was by immunoSEQ multiplex PCR. In the table there are approximately 100,000 clones, approximately 88% of which are singletons. Sequencing used peripheral blood, obtained on day 0 of AZD1222 vaccination. These receptors all come from an adult in good health.

A single count supports this clone. This rearrangement joins TRBV6-5 to TRBJ1-4; unclear D gene. V lost 8 bases, J lost 8 bases, and 18 bases lay in between. The CDR3 loop spans 14 amino acids. Germline V gene sequence: CDR1 MNHEY, CDR2 SVGAGI. CDR3 loop: CASGKGDIREKLFF. CDR3 sequence (DNA): TGTGCCAGCGGGAAGGGCGACATTCGGGAAAAACTGTTTTTT.

V is TRBV20-1 and J is TRBJ2-2; D is possibly TRBD1 or TRBD2 (5 bases each). This CDR3 contains 17 residues. V lost 3 bases to trimming and J lost 5 bases, with 22 bases between them. Looked up from germline, CDR1 is DFQATT and CDR2 is SNEGSKA (reference sequence). The CDR3 bases are TGCAGTGCTAGTGGGTTCGGGGACCGGAGGATAACCGGGGAGCTGTTTTTT. Protein: CSASGFGDRRITGELFF.